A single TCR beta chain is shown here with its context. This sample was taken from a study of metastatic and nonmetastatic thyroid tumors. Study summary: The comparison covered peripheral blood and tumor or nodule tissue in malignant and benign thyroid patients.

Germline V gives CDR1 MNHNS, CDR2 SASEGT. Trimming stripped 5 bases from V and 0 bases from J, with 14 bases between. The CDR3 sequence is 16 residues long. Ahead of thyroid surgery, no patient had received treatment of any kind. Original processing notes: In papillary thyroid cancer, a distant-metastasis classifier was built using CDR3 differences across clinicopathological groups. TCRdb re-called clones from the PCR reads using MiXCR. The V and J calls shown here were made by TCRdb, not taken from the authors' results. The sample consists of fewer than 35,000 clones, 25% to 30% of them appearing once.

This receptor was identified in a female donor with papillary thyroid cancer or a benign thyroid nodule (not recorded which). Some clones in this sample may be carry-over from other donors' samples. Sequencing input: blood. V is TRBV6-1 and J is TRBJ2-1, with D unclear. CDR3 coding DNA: TGTGCCAGCAGTCAAAAGGACGCGAGCTCCTACAATGAGCAGTTCTTC. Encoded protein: CASSQKDASSYNEQFF.